The 5 T cell receptor beta chains reported below all come from one sample, sequenced in a study of metastatic and nonmetastatic thyroid tumors. Using MiXCR, TCRdb reanalyzed the PCR reads. The sample has fewer than 10,000 clones, 44% seen once. No treatment of any kind had been given to any patient before thyroid surgery. Sequencing was performed on tumor tissue. The origin of the receptors is a male donor with papillary thyroid cancer or a benign thyroid nodule (not recorded which). Some clones in this sample may be carry-over from other donors' samples.

The V call is TRBV24-1, the J call TRBJ2-1; D assignment may be TRBD1 or TRBD2 (5 bases each). V was trimmed by 3 bases and J by 8 bases, leaving 19 bases between them. Looked up from germline, CDR1 is KGHDR and CDR2 is SFDVKD. This CDR3 is built from 16 residues. The CDR3 is CATSDPATGQGHEQFF. The CDR3 DNA reads as TGTGCCACCAGTGATCCTGCAACGGGGCAGGGTCATGAGCAGTTCTTC.

The chain couples TRBV28 to TRBJ2-7; D is unresolved. CDR1 and CDR2 (germline): MDHEN, SYDVKM. There are 12 residues in the CDR3. Trimming cost V 7 bases and J 4 bases, with 11 bases left between them. The CDR3 protein is CASTMSGYEQYF. The CDR3, as DNA: TGTGCCAGCACCATGTCCGGATACGAGCAGTACTTC.

The chain couples TRBV27 to TRBJ2-7; D is perhaps TRBD1 (5 bases). CDR3 length: 14 amino acids. V was cut by 2 bases and J by 2 bases, with 10 bases left in between. Germline V CDR1 and CDR2: MNHEY, SMNVEV (reference sequence). Written as DNA, the CDR3 is TGTGCCAGCAGTTTAGGCCAGGGAACCTACGAGCAGTACTTC. This encodes CASSLGQGTYEQYF.

Points on this clone: One end of the junction varies from germline; a read error may be responsible. Other DNA sequences of this sample code for an identical CDR3. The chain couples TRBV4-1 to TRBJ2-7, with unresolved D. The germline gives CDR1 MGHRA, CDR2 YSYEKL. The CDR3 is made up of 12 amino acids. CDR3 region: CASSQDFGEQYF. The CDR3 DNA reads TGCGCCAGCAGCCAAGATTTCGGCGAGCAATACTTC.

In its sample, this clone is medium-sized. The chain carries TRBV4-1 and TRBJ2-7, with 7 positions matching TRBD1. Unmatched junction bases numbered 4, after V lost 5 bases and J lost 0 bases. Germline-derived CDR1 and CDR2 are MGHRA and YSYEKL. CDR3 length: 14 residues. CDR3 DNA: TGCGCCAGCAGCTCCCGGGACAGCTCCTACGAGCAGTACTTC. It encodes CASSSRDSSYEQYF.